These 20 T cell receptor beta chains were sequenced from one sample in a study of blood T cell repertoires in COVID-19. Sequencing was performed with immunoSEQ multiplex PCR; in TCRdb, only in-frame clones are kept and a portion is missing. This table has roughly 130,000 clones, more than 70% appearing once. The sample consisted of peripheral blood. The receptors shown here come from a woman aged 25-40 years who had recovered from COVID-19.

The gene calls are TRBV6-2 or TRBV6-3 and TRBJ2-7; 7 bases match TRBD2. The CDR3 totals 17 residues. The trim removed 0 bases at V and 0 bases at J, leaving 8 bases unmatched. Germline V gene lookup returns CDR1 MNHEY and CDR2 SVGEGT. The chain's CDR3 is CASSYSILASGSYEQYF. The DNA for the CDR3 is TGTGCCAGCAGTTACTCGATCCTGGCTAGCGGCTCCTACGAGCAGTACTTC.

This sequence joins TRBV12-3 or TRBV12-4 and TRBJ1-2; D might be TRBD1 (5 bases). V lost 8 bases, J lost 6 bases, and 10 bases lay in between. The CDR3 loop spans 11 amino acids. The DNA of the CDR3 is TGTGCCAGCTGCCGGGGGGATGGCTACACCTTC. As protein: CASCRGDGYTF.

This clone has a single count. This rearrangement joins TRBV4-1 to TRBJ1-3; D remains unclear. Germline V gene lookup returns CDR1 MGHRA and CDR2 YSYEKL. The CDR3 sequence is 16 residues long. Trimming removed 0 bases from V and 1 base from J, with 10 bases in between. The CDR3 region has the DNA TGCGCCAGCAGCCAAGATCGGAGTTTTTCTGGAAACACCATATATTTT. Its protein is CASSQDRSFSGNTIYF.

The chain couples TRBV3-1 (or the pseudogene TRBV3-2) to TRBJ2-3, with 7 bases fitting TRBD1. The CDR3 consists of 15 residues. The germline CDR1 and CDR2 sequences are LGHDT and YNNKEL (reference sequence). V lost 5 bases, J lost 2 bases, and 7 bases stayed unmatched. The CDR3 nucleotides read TGTGCCAGCAGCTTACAGGGGCTGGACACAGATACGCAGTATTTT. Encoded protein: CASSLQGLDTDTQYF.

The rearrangement uses TRBV28 and TRBJ2-2; TRBD1 might be the D (6 bases). The CDR3 loop spans 15 amino acids. V was pared by 7 bases and J by 2 bases, with 14 bases between. Per the germline V gene, CDR1 is MDHEN and CDR2 is SYDVKM. CDR3 sequence reads: CASISSGQNTGELFF. CDR3 nucleotide sequence: TGTGCCAGCATCTCGTCGGGACAAAACACCGGGGAGCTGTTTTTT.

This chain connects TRBV10-3 to TRBJ2-2, with TRBD1 matching over 9 bases. The CDR3 extends over 15 amino acids. The germline V gene has CDR1 ENHRY and CDR2 SYGVKD. After removal of 5 bases from V and 2 bases from J, the junction contained 3 bases not matched to a gene. CDR3 protein: CAISPTGGNTGELFF. As DNA, the CDR3 is TGTGCCATCAGTCCGACAGGGGGAAACACCGGGGAGCTGTTTTTT.

The rearrangement joins TRBV18 to TRBJ2-3, with 7 bases identical to TRBD2. V was pared by 5 bases and J by 0 bases, with 2 bases of the junction left unmatched. Germline-derived CDR1 and CDR2 are KGHSH and LQKENI. The CDR3 totals 14 residues. The CDR3 reads CASSTAGSTDTQYF. DNA for the CDR3: TGTGCCAGCTCAACAGCGGGGAGCACAGATACGCAGTATTTT.

This chain uses TRBV4-2 with TRBJ2-5; possible D gene TRBD2, 6 bases. Germline V gene lookup returns CDR1 LGHNA and CDR2 YNFKEQ. Trimming took 4 bases from V and 5 from J, leaving 20 bases between them. CDR3 length equals 16 residues. The CDR3 is CASSLRPGLREETQYF. The CDR3 region has the DNA TGTGCCAGCAGCCTCAGGCCGGGTCTTCGGGAGGAGACCCAGTACTTC.

The rearrangement uses TRBV6-1 and TRBJ2-7; TRBD1 agrees at 10 bases. This CDR3 has 14 residues. Germline V lookup: CDR1 MNHNS, CDR2 SASEGT. The V gene end was trimmed by 1 base and the J gene end by 3 bases; junction bases not matched to a gene: 0. The chain's CDR3 is CASSEGTGGYEQYF. Here the CDR3 DNA reads TGTGCCAGCAGTGAAGGGACAGGGGGCTACGAGCAGTACTTC.

This chain links TRBV13 with TRBJ1-1; 7 bases agree with TRBD1. The CDR3 is made up of 13 amino acids. Germline values: CDR1 PRHDT, CDR2 FYEKMQ (reference sequence). Unmatched junction bases numbered 8, after V lost 5 bases and J lost 8 bases. CDR3 region: CASSPGTACEAFF. As DNA, the CDR3 is TGTGCCAGCAGCCCCGGGACAGCTTGCGAAGCTTTCTTT. Together with reference TRBV13 and TRBJ1-1, the CDR3 gives the full variable domain: AAGVIQSPRHLIKEKRETATLKCYPIPRHDTVYWYQQGPGQDPQFLISFYEKMQSDKGSIPDRFSAQQFSDYHSELNMSSLELGDSALYFCASSPGTACEAFFGQGTRLTVV.

The V gene is TRBV27, the J gene TRBJ2-2, with 8 bases fitting TRBD2. V shed 4 bases and J 7 bases; nucleotides not matched to a gene: 14. This CDR3 has 17 amino acids. Per germline, CDR1 MNHEY and CDR2 SMNVEV (reference sequence). CDR3 amino acids: CASSSEVAGSYVGELFF. In DNA form, the CDR3 reads TGTGCCAGCAGTTCCGAAGTAGCGGGGTCTTACGTCGGGGAGCTGTTTTTT.

CDR3 protein: CASSFPVVQETQYF. The CDR3 DNA reads as TGTGCCAGCAGCTTTCCCGTTGTCCAAGAGACCCAGTACTTC. This chain joins TRBV7-9 and TRBJ2-5; no definite D call. V was pared by 3 bases and J by 1 base, with 9 bases between. This CDR3 spans 14 amino acids. Germline V gene sequence: CDR1 SEHNR, CDR2 FQNEAQ (reference sequence). The complete variable domain, with remaining parts taken from reference TRBV7-9 and TRBJ2-5, reads DTGVSQNPRHKITKRGQNVTFRCDPISEHNRLYWYRQTLGQGPEFLTYFQNEAQLEKSRLLSDRFSAERPKGSFSTLEIQRTEQGDSAMYLCASSFPVVQETQYFGPGTRLLVL.

The V call is TRBV12-5, the J call TRBJ2-3; 9 positions agree with TRBD1. Germline values: CDR1 LGHNT, CDR2 FRNRAP. Germline trimming cut 5 bases from V and 7 bases from J; bases unmatched to any gene: 10. This CDR3 contains 15 residues. Here the CDR3 reads CASGPGQGVTNTQYF. For the CDR3, the DNA is TGTGCTAGTGGTCCGGGACAGGGAGTAACGAATACGCAGTATTTT. Together with reference TRBV12-5 and TRBJ2-3, the CDR3 gives the full variable domain: DARVTQTPRHKVTEMGQEVTMRCQPILGHNTVFWYRQTMMQGLELLAYFRNRAPLDDSGMPKDRFSAEMPDATLATLKIQPSEPRDSAVYFCASGPGQGVTNTQYFGPGTRLTVL.

This rearrangement joins TRBV19 to TRBJ2-7, with TRBD1 matching 10 bases. CDR3 length: 14 residues. CDR1 is LNHDA, CDR2 SQIVND, per germline (reference sequence). V gave up 3 bases and J gave up 2 bases; unmatched junction bases: 1. CDR3 in amino acids: CASSMTGGPYEQYF. The CDR3 DNA is TGTGCCAGTAGTATGACAGGGGGCCCCTACGAGCAGTACTTC. Looking up the rest from reference TRBV19 and TRBJ2-7 gives the full variable domain: DGGITQSPKYLFRKEGQNVTLSCEQNLNHDAMYWYRQDPGQGLRLIYYSQIVNDFQKGDIAEGYSVSREKKESFPLTVTSAQKNPTAFYLCASSMTGGPYEQYFGPGTRLTVT.

The chain has TRBV28 and TRBJ1-6; D is uncertain. Germline CDR1 reads MDHEN; CDR2 reads SYDVKM. Trimming removed 6 bases at V and 0 bases at J, with 9 bases between. The CDR3 is 15 amino acids. The CDR3 coding sequence is TGTGCCAGCAGGACGGGGAGCTCCTATAATTCACCCCTCCACTTT. This gives the protein CASRTGSSYNSPLHF.

The chain carries TRBV6-5 and TRBJ1-1, with D maybe TRBD1 (6 bases). V was pared by 1 base and J by 5 bases, with 11 bases between. This CDR3 is built from 14 residues. Germline assignment: CDR1 MNHEY and CDR2 SVGAGI. CDR3 in amino acids: CASSYLGQTTEAFF. The CDR3 bases are TGTGCCAGCAGTTACTTAGGACAGACAACTGAAGCTTTCTTT.

This chain connects TRBV5-4 to TRBJ1-6; D gene ambiguous. Germline V CDR1 and CDR2: SGHNT, YYREEE (reference sequence). V lost 2 bases and J 0 bases, leaving 12 bases between the germline ends. The CDR3 loop spans 17 amino acids. The CDR3: CASSFSSISSYNSPLHF. CDR3 sequence (DNA): TGTGCCAGCAGCTTTTCGTCAATTAGCTCCTATAATTCACCCCTCCACTTT.

The chain recombines TRBV7-9 with TRBJ1-1; 9 positions agree with TRBD1. Germline V CDR1 and CDR2: SEHNR, FQNEAQ (reference sequence). The trim removed 5 bases at V and 5 bases at J, leaving 6 bases unmatched. The CDR3 is 14 residues long. CDR3 coding DNA: TGTGCCAGCAGCCTCAACAGGGGGCCGACTGAAGCTTTCTTT. Translating it yields CASSLNRGPTEAFF.

V is TRBV6-5 and J is TRBJ1-2, with TRBD1 as a possible D gene (5 bases). Germline V lookup: CDR1 MNHEY, CDR2 SVGAGI. Between the trimmed V and J ends, which lost 4 bases and 2 bases, there was a span of 14 bases. The CDR3 runs to 15 residues. This CDR3 reads CASSSIAAGNYGYTF. The CDR3 region has the DNA TGTGCCAGCAGTTCGATTGCGGCAGGGAACTATGGCTACACCTTC.

This chain connects TRBV3-1 (or the pseudogene TRBV3-2) to TRBJ2-1, with 10 bases that match TRBD2. The germline CDR1 and CDR2 sequences are LGHDT and YNNKEL (reference sequence). Trimming cost V 4 bases and J 6 bases; bases outside gene matches: 6. This CDR3 has 15 residues. The DNA of the CDR3 is TGTGCCAGCAGCCGGCCTAGCGGGAGAATCAATGAGCAGTTCTTC. As protein: CASSRPSGRINEQFF.